These T cell receptor beta chains were read from a single sample in a study of cytomegalovirus exposure and HLA in healthy donors. Profiled with immunoSEQ multiplex PCR; TCRdb holds only in-frame clones, not every one. The sample data list about 90,000 clones. Source material: PBMCs. The source of these receptors is a woman aged 30 to 39 in good health and CMV-seronegative. CDR3s include the opening cysteine and the closing phenylalanine or tryptophan. The D gene is left open where the match is weak.

v_gene	j_gene	d_gene	CDR3nt	CDR3aa
TRBV4-2	TRBJ2-6	-	TGTGCCAGTAGCCAAGATCGGGGACTTCCCTCTGGGGCCAACGTCCTGACTTTC	CASSQDRGLPSGANVLTF
TRBV2	TRBJ1-2	-	TGTGCCAGTCGCGGTGGCTACACCTTC	CASRGGYTF
TRBV19	TRBJ1-2	-	TGTGCCAGTACCCACAGACCGTTAGCTAACTATGGCTACACCTTC	CASTHRPLANYGYTF
TRBV11-2	TRBJ2-3	TRBD2	TGTGCCAGTGGGACTAGCGGGGTCTCAGATACGCAGTATTTT	CASGTSGVSDTQYF
TRBV28	TRBJ2-5	TRBD1	TGTGCCGTAAGACAGGGAGAAGAGACCCAGTACTTC	CAVRQGEETQYF
TRBV27	TRBJ2-5	TRBD2	TGTGCCAGCAAACTAGCGGGAGGTAAAGAGACCCAGTACTTC	CASKLAGGKETQYF
TRBV28	TRBJ1-4	TRBD1	TGTGCCAGCAGCCAGTATGGGACAGGGAAATATGAAAAACTGTTTTTT	CASSQYGTGKYEKLFF
TRBV4-1	TRBJ2-7	TRBD1	TGCGCCAGCAGCCCCCGAGGGGGCAGCTACGAGCAGTACTTC	CASSPRGGSYEQYF
TRBV11-1	TRBJ2-4	-	TGTGCCAGCAGCTTAGAGCGTTCGATAGCCAAAAACATTCAGTACTTC	CASSLERSIAKNIQYF
TRBV28	TRBJ1-2	TRBD1	TGTGCCAGCAGTTTCCTGGGACAGGGCGGTGGCTACACCTTC	CASSFLGQGGGYTF
TRBV28	TRBJ2-7	-	TGTGCCAGCATGAAATCTGGGGGGGGGCAACGCGAGCAGTACTTC	CASMKSGGGQREQYF
TRBV11-3	TRBJ2-1	TRBD2	TGTGCCAGCAGCTTGGGGCGGGAGTTCTCCTACAATGAGCAGTTCTTC	CASSLGREFSYNEQFF